This TCR beta chain derives from a study of beta chain features in type 1 diabetes. Study outcomes and limitations: There was no resolution here of whether HLA type influences TCRB rearrangement. A potential PCR bias toward shorter templates would be equal in patient and control samples. Researchers report that Type 1 diabetes patients had moderately but significantly shorter TCRB CDR3s across all four CD4+ subsets.

The study reverse transcribed the entire isolated RNA, so it sequenced expressed TCRB transcripts. Method: immunoSEQ multiplex PCR; TCRdb's copy keeps in-frame clones and lacks some. This sample yields some 660,000 clones, of which over 13% are seen a single time; roughly 0.04% belongs to the top ten. This clone was detected a few times. Its antigen is unidentified. Based on CD45RO/CCR7/CD25/CD127/CD95/CD27, CD4+ regulatory, stem cell-like memory, naive and central memory cells were sorted. The TCR originated in a man younger than 30 with type 1 diabetes. Sequenced material: naive CD4+ T cells from blood.

The CDR3 sequence is CSVEGALGNTEAFF. The CDR3 nucleotides are TGCAGCGTTGAAGGGGCGCTCGGGAACACTGAAGCTTTCTTT. The J gene is TRBJ1-1, the V gene TRBV29-1; no reliable D call. The CDR3 contains 14 residues. V lost 1 base to trimming and J lost 1 base, with 10 bases between them. Germline V gene lookup returns CDR1 SQVTM and CDR2 ANQGSEA.